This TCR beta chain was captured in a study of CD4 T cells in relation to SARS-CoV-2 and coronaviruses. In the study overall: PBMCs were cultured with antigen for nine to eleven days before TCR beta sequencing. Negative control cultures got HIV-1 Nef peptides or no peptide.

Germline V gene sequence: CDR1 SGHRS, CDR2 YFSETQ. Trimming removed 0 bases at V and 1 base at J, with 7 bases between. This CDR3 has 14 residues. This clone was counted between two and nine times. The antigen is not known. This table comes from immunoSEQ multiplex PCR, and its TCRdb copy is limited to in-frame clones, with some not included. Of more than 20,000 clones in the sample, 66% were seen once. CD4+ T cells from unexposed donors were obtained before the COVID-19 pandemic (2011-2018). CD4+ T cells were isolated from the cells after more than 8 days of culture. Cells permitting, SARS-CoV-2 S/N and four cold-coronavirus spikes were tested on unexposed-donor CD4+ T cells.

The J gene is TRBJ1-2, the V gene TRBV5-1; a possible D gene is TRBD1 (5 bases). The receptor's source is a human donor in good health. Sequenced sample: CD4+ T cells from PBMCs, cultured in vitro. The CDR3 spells CASSLDGGNYGYTF. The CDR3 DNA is TGCGCCAGCAGCTTGGATGGGGGTAACTATGGCTACACCTTC. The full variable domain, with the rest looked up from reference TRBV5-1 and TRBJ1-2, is KAGVTQTPRYLIKTRGQQVTLSCSPISGHRSVSWYQQTPGQGLQFLFEYFSETQRNKGNFPGRFSGRQFSNSRSEMNVSTLELGDSALYLCASSLDGGNYGYTFGSGTRLTVV.